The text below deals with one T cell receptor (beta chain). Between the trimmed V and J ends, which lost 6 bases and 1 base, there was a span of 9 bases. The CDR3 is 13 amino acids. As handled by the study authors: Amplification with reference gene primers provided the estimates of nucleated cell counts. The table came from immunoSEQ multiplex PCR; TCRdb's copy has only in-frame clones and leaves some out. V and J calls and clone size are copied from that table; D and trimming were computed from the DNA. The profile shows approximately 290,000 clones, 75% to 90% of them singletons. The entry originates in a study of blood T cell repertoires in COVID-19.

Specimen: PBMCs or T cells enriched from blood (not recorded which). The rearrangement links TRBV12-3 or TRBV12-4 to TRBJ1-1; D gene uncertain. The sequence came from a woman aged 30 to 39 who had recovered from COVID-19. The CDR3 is CASRQIRNTEAFF. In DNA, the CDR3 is TGTGCCAGCAGACAGATCAGGAACACTGAAGCTTTCTTT.